Below, 9 T cell receptor beta chains from the same sample are listed, as sequenced in a study of T-cell memory formation after mild COVID-19. TCRdb reprocessed the 5' RACE reads with MiXCR, giving one entry per CDR3 protein. This table has roughly 52,000 distinct CDR3 sequences, about 7% appearing once. The sample consisted of PBMCs or a T cell subset sorted from them (not recorded which). The receptor source for this set is a man aged 18 to 30 who had mild COVID-19 (a few samples of this study predate the infection). Cell type and time point are not known.

This clonotype was seen only a few times. The J gene is TRBJ2-3, the V gene TRBV19, with 9 bases identical to TRBD1. The length of the CDR3 is 15 residues. J was trimmed by 4 bases and V by 4 bases; bases with no gene match: 6. Germline V gene sequence: CDR1 LNHDA, CDR2 SQIVND (reference sequence). This chain's CDR3 is CASSTPGQGPDTQYF. The CDR3 coding sequence is TGTGCCAGTAGTACGCCTGGACAGGGGCCAGATACGCAGTATTTT.

This clonotype occurred many times. This chain joins TRBV18 and TRBJ2-7; TRBD1 matches at 9 bases. In germline, CDR1 is KGHSH, CDR2 LQKENI. This CDR3 contains 14 residues. V lost 3 bases to trimming and J lost 3 bases; unmatched junction nucleotides: 3. DNA for the CDR3: TGTGCCAGCTCACCGGGACAGGGAGTCTACGAGCAGTACGTC. It encodes CASSPGQGVYEQYV.

The table lists this clonotype with many counts. This chain connects TRBV5-1 to TRBJ2-1; 8 bases line up with TRBD1. Germline V gives CDR1 SGHRS, CDR2 YFSETQ. V shed 4 bases and J 10 bases; nucleotides not matched to a gene: 7. The CDR3 spans 13 residues. The chain's CDR3 is CASSPDRVREQFF. DNA for the CDR3: TGCGCCAGCAGCCCGGACAGGGTTCGGGAGCAGTTCTTC.

Here the CDR3 reads CASTFTGNIQYF. The CDR3, as DNA: TGTGCCAGCACTTTTACAGGAAACATTCAGTACTTC. The chain combines TRBV12-3 or TRBV12-4 with TRBJ2-4; D might be TRBD1 (5 bases). The germline V and J ends were trimmed by 7 bases and 6 bases, with 10 bases remaining between them. This CDR3 is 12 amino acids long.

The table lists this clonotype with a few counts. This rearrangement joins TRBV10-3 to TRBJ2-2; the match to TRBD1 covers 8 bases. Losses at the gene ends were 3 bases for V and 1 base for J; bases not matched to a gene: 4. Germline CDR1 is ENHRY and CDR2 is SYGVKD. The CDR3 spans 16 residues. The CDR3: CAISEAGTGNTGELFF. CDR3 coding DNA: TGTGCCATCAGTGAAGCCGGGACAGGGAACACCGGGGAGCTGTTTTTT.

The J gene is TRBJ1-1, the V gene TRBV28; D ambiguous. Germline CDR1 reads MDHEN; CDR2 reads SYDVKM. V dropped 5 bases and J dropped 6 bases, with 10 bases sitting between them. There are 12 residues in the CDR3. CDR3 sequence reads: CASSLGISEAFF. As DNA, the CDR3 is TGTGCCAGCAGTCTGGGGATATCTGAAGCTTTCTTT.

As for this clonotype: The junction differs from germline at one of its ends, possibly a read error. The CDR3 loop reads CASSLERGSETQYF. The CDR3 nucleotides read TGTGCCAGCAGTTTAGAAAGGGGCTCAGAGACCCAGTACTTC. The genes are TRBV7-2 and TRBJ2-5; D might be TRBD1 (5 bases). Germline CDR1 is SGHTA and CDR2 is FQGNSA. The CDR3 sequence is 14 residues long.

The J gene is TRBJ1-6, the V gene TRBV5-1; possibly TRBD1 for D (6 bases). The CDR3 is 16 residues long. V was pared by 3 bases and J by 7 bases, with 17 bases between. CDR1 is SGHRS and CDR2 is YFSETQ in the germline V gene. The CDR3 is CASSYGQSGYNSPLHF. The CDR3 bases are TGCGCCAGCAGCTACGGACAGTCGGGTTACAATTCACCCCTCCACTTT.

This clonotype occurred many times. The chain uses TRBV7-9 and TRBJ1-6; 8 bases agree with TRBD1. The germline V gene encodes CDR1 SEHNR and CDR2 FQNEAQ (reference sequence). The length of the CDR3 is 15 residues. V shed 5 bases, J shed 9 bases, and the junction held 9 bases outside the gene matches. The CDR3 spells CASSPEQGGRSPLHF. As DNA, the CDR3 is TGTGCCAGCAGCCCAGAACAGGGGGGCCGTTCACCCCTCCACTTT.